These T cell receptor beta chains were read from a single sample in a study of cytomegalovirus exposure and HLA in healthy donors. Libraries were prepared by immunoSEQ multiplex PCR; TCRdb keeps only in-frame clonotypes and omits some of them. Of tens of thousands of clones listed, approximately 78% were seen once; the top ten hold nearly 2.5%. The sample taken for sequencing was PBMCs. The receptors here all came from a male donor in good health and CMV-seropositive. Both conserved end residues are part of each CDR3. The order of the fields is J gene, D gene, clone size, V gene, CDR3 DNA, CDR3 protein. A D gene is named only where the DNA matches it firmly. Some rows mark clone size as missing; the rest say once, few, many or name a class of expanded clone.

>TRBJ2-7|TRBD1|.|TRBV5-1
TGCGCCAGCAGCACCGAGGGGGCAGTCTCCTACGAGCAGTACTTC
CASSTEGAVSYEQYF
>TRBJ2-2|TRBD2|.|TRBV10-2
TGCGCCAGCAGTGAACACCTAGCGGGAGGGTTTGCCGGGGAGCTGTTTTTT
CASSEHLAGGFAGELFF
>TRBJ2-6|TRBD2|.|TRBV10-3
TGTGCCATCAGTCCCGGGGGTTCTAGCGGGAGACCTGGGGCCAACGTCCTGACTTTC
CAISPGGSSGRPGANVLTF
>TRBJ2-3|TRBD2|once|TRBV19
TGTGCCAGTACCCTATTAGCGGGACGCACAGATACGCAGTATTTT
CASTLLAGRTDTQYF
>TRBJ1-2|.|.|TRBV2
TGTGCCAGCAGTGAAGCCCAGGGTTTTATCGACACCTTC
CASSEAQGFIDTF
>TRBJ1-2|.|.|TRBV7-2
TGTGCCAGCAGCTTAGTCGCGGGGTGGGACTATGGCTACACCTTC
CASSLVAGWDYGYTF
>TRBJ2-3|TRBD2|.|TRBV30
TGTGCCTGGAGCCGGGGGGGGATAAGGACAGATACGCAGTATTTT
CAWSRGGIRTDTQYF
>TRBJ1-4|.|.|TRBV11-2
TGTGCCAGCACTCTGGGGGGGAAAGAAAAACTGTTTTTT
CASTLGGKEKLFF
>TRBJ2-1|TRBD2|.|TRBV5-4
TGTGCCAGCAGCTTGGGCGGGAGGATATTGAATGAGCAGTTCTTC
CASSLGGRILNEQFF
>TRBJ2-7|.|few|TRBV7-8
TGTGCCAGCAGCTTAGTCGCCAGGGGAAGGGGCGAGCAGTACTTC
CASSLVARGRGEQYF
>TRBJ1-5|TRBD1|few|TRBV6-5
TGTGCCAGCAGTTACTCAGGGACAGGGACATGGCCCCAGCATTTT
CASSYSGTGTWPQHF
>TRBJ2-1|TRBD2|.|TRBV7-2
TGTGCCAGCAGTACCGGGACTAGCGGGAGCAGTGAGCAGTTCTTC
CASSTGTSGSSEQFF
>TRBJ2-7|TRBD2|.|TRBV2
TGTGCCAGCAGTGAACTAGGGCTAGCGGGAGAGTACGAGCAGTACTTC
CASSELGLAGEYEQYF
>TRBJ2-1|.|.|TRBV9
TGTGCCAGCAGCGTAGGAAGGACTGGGACCTACAATGAGCAGTTCTTC
CASSVGRTGTYNEQFF
>TRBJ2-7|TRBD2|few|TRBV7-6
TGTGCCAGCAGCATGGCGGGAGACTCCTACGAGCAGTACTTC
CASSMAGDSYEQYF
>TRBJ1-1|TRBD1|.|TRBV29-1
TGCAGCGTCGTTTTGACAGGGGAAGGGGCAGCTTTCTTT
CSVVLTGEGAAFF
>TRBJ2-2|TRBD1|.|TRBV30
TGTGCCTGGGCGGACAGGGGGAGGGGCACCGCCGGGGAGCTGTTTTTT
CAWADRGRGTAGELFF
>TRBJ2-1|.|few|TRBV6-5
TGTGCCAGCAGTAAACGACCCGGGAATGAGCAGTTCTTC
CASSKRPGNEQFF
>TRBJ2-7|.|.|TRBV7-5
TGTGCCAGAAGCTTAGAGGAGTGGCGGGTTGGCTCCTACGAGCAGTACTTC
CARSLEEWRVGSYEQYF
>TRBJ2-2|.|.|TRBV7-8
TGTGCCAGCAGCTTAACAGGATACGCGAACACCGGGGAGCTGTTTTTT
CASSLTGYANTGELFF
>TRBJ2-7|TRBD2|.|TRBV7-8
TGTGCCAGCAGCTTAGGCCTACCACTAGCGGGAGCCAGCTCCTACGAGCAGTACTTC
CASSLGLPLAGASSYEQYF
>TRBJ1-3|TRBD1|.|TRBV6-6
TGTGCCAGCAGAGGGACAGTAGGAAACACCATATATTTT
CASRGTVGNTIYF
>TRBJ2-5|TRBD2|.|TRBV2
TGTGCCAGCATCGTGTCTAGCGGGAGTTTGGCGGGGACCCAGTACTTC
CASIVSSGSLAGTQYF
>TRBJ1-2|.|.|TRBV28
TGTGCCAGCACCTCCGGGCGGGCGGACTATGGCTACACCTTC
CASTSGRADYGYTF
>TRBJ2-7|.|once|TRBV28
TGTGCCAGCAGTTTACGGGACATCATAATCCACGAGCAGTACTTC
CASSLRDIIIHEQYF
>TRBJ1-5|.|few|TRBV28
TGTGCCAGCAGTCCCGGGCAGCCCCAGCATTTT
CASSPGQPQHF
>TRBJ2-2|.|.|TRBV7-2
TGTGCCAGCAGCGTCGGGAGAAACACCGGGGAGCTGTTTTTT
CASSVGRNTGELFF
>TRBJ2-7|TRBD1|.|TRBV7-9
TGTGCCAGCAGCCCGGGGACAGGGGGGCTAGACGAGCAGTACTTC
CASSPGTGGLDEQYF
>TRBJ2-7|TRBD1|.|TRBV7-2
TGTGCCAGCAGCTCGGACAGGGGCGAGCAGTACTTC
CASSSDRGEQYF
>TRBJ2-7|.|once|TRBV11-3
TGTGCCAGCAGACACAGGACAGCAACCTACGAGCAGTACTTC
CASRHRTATYEQYF
>TRBJ1-5|.|.|TRBV9
TGTGCCAGCAGCCCGGGGTGGGGTGGCAATCAGCCCCAGCATTTT
CASSPGWGGNQPQHF